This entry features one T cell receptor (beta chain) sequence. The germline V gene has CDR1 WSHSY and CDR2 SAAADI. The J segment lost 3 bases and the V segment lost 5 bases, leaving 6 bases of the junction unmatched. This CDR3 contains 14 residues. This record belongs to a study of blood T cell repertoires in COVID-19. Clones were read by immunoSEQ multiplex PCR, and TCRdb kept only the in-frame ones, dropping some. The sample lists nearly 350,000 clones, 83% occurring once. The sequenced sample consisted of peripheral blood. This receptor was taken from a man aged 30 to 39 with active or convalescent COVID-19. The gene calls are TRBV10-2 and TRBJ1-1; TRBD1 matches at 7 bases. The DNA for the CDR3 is TGCGCCAGCAGTCGAGGGGGCGCGTACACTGAAGCTTTCTTT. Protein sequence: CASSRGGAYTEAFF.